Below, 14 T cell receptor beta chains from the same sample are listed, as sequenced in a study of shared clonotypes between healthy human individuals. Produced via immunoSEQ multiplex PCR; TCRdb's table is partial and in-frame only. Counted here are approximately 1,000,000 clones, roughly 80% occurring once; the ten biggest clones make up 0.89%. The sample taken for sequencing was memory CD4+ T cells from PBMCs. Noted subset: CD45RA-negative fraction. The source is a man younger than 30 in good health. Some clones in this sample may be carry-over from other donors' samples.

This clone was counted ten times or more. The V gene is TRBV7-8, the J gene TRBJ2-1; weak D call: TRBD1 (6 bases). Germline V CDR1 and CDR2: SGHVS, FQNEAQ. Deletions cut 5 bases from V and 5 bases from J, with 13 bases between. The CDR3 loop spans 14 amino acids. CDR3 protein: CASSRQTGNNEQFF. As DNA, the CDR3 is TGTGCCAGCAGCAGACAGACAGGAAACAATGAGCAGTTCTTC.

The chain is built from TRBV20-1 and TRBJ2-6, with D uncertain. CDR1 and CDR2 (germline): DFQATT, SNEGSKA (reference sequence). Trimming removed 3 bases at V and 5 bases at J, with 2 bases between. The CDR3 spans 11 residues. CDR3 amino acids: CSARRANVLTF. The CDR3 bases are TGCAGTGCTAGGAGGGCCAACGTCCTGACTTTC.

On this clone: Being one base from a much bigger clone, this may be a read error. Other DNA sequences of this sample code for an identical CDR3. The chain couples TRBV28 to TRBJ1-2; TRBD1 matches 7 bases. CDR3 length equals 12 residues. V dropped 5 bases and J dropped 5; count of bases not matched to a gene: 2. Germline V lookup: CDR1 MDHEN, CDR2 SYDVKM. The CDR3 DNA is TGTGCCAGCAGTCGACAGGGTTATGGCTACACCTTC. Its translation: CASSRQGYGYTF.

The genes are TRBV18 and TRBJ2-2; tentatively, D is TRBD1 (6 bases). The CDR3 is made up of 15 amino acids. Trimming removed 3 bases from V and 1 base from J, with 9 bases in between. The germline V gene encodes CDR1 KGHSH and CDR2 LQKENI. The DNA for the CDR3 is TGTGCCAGCTCACCCCAACAGGGGAACACCGGGGAGCTGTTTTTT. Its protein is CASSPQQGNTGELFF.

The chain couples TRBV2 to TRBJ1-5; no clear D gene. The V gene lost 1 base and the J gene lost 7 bases, with 5 bases spanning the gap. Germline V gives CDR1 SNHLY, CDR2 FYNNEI. The CDR3 contains 12 residues. CDR3 coding DNA: TGTGCCAGCAGTGAAGAAAGGCAGCCCCAGCATTTT. Its translation is CASSEERQPQHF. Full variable domain (missing parts from reference TRBV2 and TRBJ1-5): EPEVTQTPSHQVTQMGQEVILRCVPISNHLYFYWYRQILGQKVEFLVSFYNNEISEKSEIFDDQFSVERPDGSNFTLKIRSTKLEDSAMYFCASSEERQPQHFGDGTRLSIL.

The count of this clone is one. The genes are TRBV5-1 and TRBJ2-7; the match to TRBD1 covers 7 bases. The CDR3 covers 14 residues. CDR1 SGHRS and CDR2 YFSETQ come from the germline V gene. V shed 3 bases and J 0 bases; nucleotides not matched to a gene: 3. The CDR3 sequence is CASSSGQTSYEQYF. CDR3 nucleotide sequence: TGCGCCAGCAGCTCGGGACAGACCTCCTACGAGCAGTACTTC.

The chain combines TRBV2 with TRBJ2-3; 7 bases agree with TRBD1. CDR1 and CDR2 (germline): SNHLY, FYNNEI. The V and J ends lost 5 bases and 0 bases, in that order; junction bases with no gene match: 5. This CDR3 has 15 amino acids. DNA for the CDR3: TGTGCCAGCAGTCCTAGACAGGGTAGCACAGATACGCAGTATTTT. Translating gives CASSPRQGSTDTQYF.

This chain links TRBV7-3 with TRBJ2-2; D ambiguous. V lost 2 bases and J 0 bases, leaving 10 bases between the germline ends. This CDR3 has 16 residues. Germline V gene lookup returns CDR1 SGHTA and CDR2 FQGTGA. The CDR3 loop reads CASSLFGGTNTGELFF. The CDR3 nucleotides read TGTGCCAGCAGCTTATTCGGCGGAACGAACACCGGGGAGCTGTTTTTT.

The rearrangement links TRBV19 to TRBJ2-1; D might be TRBD1 or TRBD2, each matching 5 bases. Germline CDR1 is LNHDA and CDR2 is SQIVND (reference sequence). CDR3 size: 16 residues. V was cut by 5 bases and J by 0 bases, with 14 bases left in between. Here the CDR3 reads CASSLYKGSSYNEQFF. The DNA of the CDR3 is TGTGCCAGTAGTCTCTACAAGGGGAGCTCCTACAATGAGCAGTTCTTC.

This chain joins TRBV10-3 and TRBJ1-5; D is uncertain. Deletions cut 6 bases from V and 6 bases from J, with 18 bases between. Germline CDR1 reads ENHRY; CDR2 reads SYGVKD. The CDR3 is 15 residues long. The DNA of the CDR3 is TGTGCCATCAGCGGGGAGGCGGCCCGGAGTCAGCCCCAGCATTTT. Its translation: CAISGEAARSQPQHF.

V gene TRBV28 combines with J gene TRBJ1-5; D may be TRBD1 (6 bases). The CDR3 consists of 16 residues. V was cut by 7 bases and J by 5 bases, with 21 bases left in between. Per germline, CDR1 MDHEN and CDR2 SYDVKM. The CDR3 here is CASIPGGGSGYQPQHF. The CDR3 coding sequence is TGTGCCAGCATCCCCGGGGGGGGCAGCGGCTATCAGCCCCAGCATTTT.

This clone was detected many times. The chain carries TRBV5-1 and TRBJ1-2, with D possibly matching TRBD1 (5 bases). V lost 4 bases and J lost 2, with 24 bases in between. The CDR3 has 18 amino acids. The germline V gene has CDR1 SGHRS and CDR2 YFSETQ. The CDR3 DNA follows: TGCGCCAGCAGCCCCTCCCTCAGGGAGCTCCTCATGAACTATGGCTACACCTTC. This encodes CASSPSLRELLMNYGYTF.

V usage is TRBV2 and J usage is TRBJ1-3; 7 nucleotides agree with TRBD1. Germline V gene data show CDR1 as SNHLY and CDR2 as FYNNEI. The J segment lost 0 bases and the V segment lost 1 base, leaving 12 bases of the junction unmatched. This CDR3 spans 19 amino acids. CDR3 bases: TGTGCCAGCAGTGAAGAGGGACAGAACATCCCATACTCTGGAAACACCATATATTTT. Encoded protein: CASSEEGQNIPYSGNTIYF.

The chain combines TRBV5-1 with TRBJ2-3; TRBD2 aligns across 7 bases. V trimming: 3 bases; J trimming: 4 bases; junction bases outside the gene matches: 8. Germline V gene data show CDR1 as SGHRS and CDR2 as YFSETQ. The CDR3 spans 15 residues. DNA for the CDR3: TGCGCCAGCAGCTGGGGGAGGGCCGGGGCAGATACGCAGTATTTT. Residues: CASSWGRAGADTQYF.